The 2 T cell receptor beta chains in this list originate from one sample, sequenced in a study of OX40 agonist ivuxolimab in advanced cancers. Profiling relied on immunoSEQ multiplex PCR, and the TCRdb table lists in-frame clones only, not all of them. The sample has tens of thousands of clones, around 83% seen once; the top ten hold roughly 2.2%. The sample in question was CD4+ or CD8+ T cells sorted from blood, obtained in a trial of the OX40 agonist ivuxolimab. These TCRs come from an adult with an advanced solid tumor such as melanoma, head and neck, liver or kidney cancer.

By share, this clone counts as medium-sized. The rearrangement links TRBV19 to TRBJ1-1, with 10 bases lining up with TRBD1. V gave up 6 bases and J gave up 6 bases; unmatched junction bases: 10. The V gene's germline CDR1 is LNHDA and CDR2 SQIVND (reference sequence). The CDR3 loop spans 15 amino acids. This CDR3 reads CASRVAGQGRAEAFF. CDR3 nucleotide sequence: TGTGCCAGTAGGGTTGCGGGACAGGGGAGAGCTGAAGCTTTCTTT.

This chain uses TRBV19 with TRBJ2-1; D is perhaps TRBD1 (6 bases). Trimming took off 3 bases at V and 7 bases at J, with 19 bases between the two ends. Germline loops: CDR1 LNHDA, CDR2 SQIVND (reference sequence). The CDR3 runs to 16 residues. The CDR3 DNA is TGTGCCAGTAGTATCGTGACAGGCGGATGGCCGAATGAGCAGTTCTTC. Protein: CASSIVTGGWPNEQFF.